This TCR beta chain comes out of a study of T cells in tumors after PD-1 blockade. This CDR3 is built from 14 residues. Per the germline V gene, CDR1 is SEHNR and CDR2 is FQNEAQ (reference sequence). V lost 7 bases and J 6 bases, leaving 15 bases between the germline ends. Profiling relied on immunoSEQ multiplex PCR, and the TCRdb table lists in-frame clones only, not all of them. In the table there are nearly 25,000 clones, roughly 82% of which are singletons. The material was PBMCs, obtained after anti-PD-1 treatment. This clonotype was sampled from a human donor with basal cell carcinoma. The chain couples TRBV7-9 to TRBJ2-2, with a weak D call TRBD1 (6 bases). CDR3 protein: CASTKFRGAGELFF. CDR3 coding DNA: TGTGCCAGCACCAAATTCAGGGGCGCCGGGGAGCTGTTTTTT.